The rows below give T cell receptor beta chains drawn from one sample of a study of blood T cell repertoires in COVID-19. TCRdb's copy holds only in-frame clones and misses some; the assay was immunoSEQ multiplex PCR. This sample has a few hundred thousand clones; approximately 90% occur once, and the top ten carry roughly 6%. Specimen: peripheral blood. The receptors were sampled from a woman aged 50 to 65 with COVID-19, enrolled during active disease. Both conserved end residues are trimmed from each CDR3. Fields, in order: J gene, V gene, CDR3 protein.

j_call: TRBJ2-3
v_call: TRBV5-1
cdr3_aa: ASSWTSSGTDTQY

j_call: TRBJ2-5
v_call: TRBV24-1
cdr3_aa: ATSAGGTSQETQY

j_call: TRBJ2-2
v_call: TRBV2
cdr3_aa: ASSGQGTNTGELF

j_call: TRBJ2-7
v_call: TRBV19
cdr3_aa: ASRTGPASPYYEQY

j_call: TRBJ2-4
v_call: TRBV9
cdr3_aa: ASSVSGREGNIQY

j_call: TRBJ2-1
v_call: TRBV30
cdr3_aa: AWQGRSWNEQF

j_call: TRBJ2-5
v_call: TRBV30
cdr3_aa: AWSVHLAGHKETQY

j_call: TRBJ2-1
v_call: TRBV15
cdr3_aa: ATSRGRGRDEQF

j_call: TRBJ2-1
v_call: TRBV19
cdr3_aa: ASSGGQGSSYNEQF

j_call: TRBJ1-5
v_call: TRBV24-1
cdr3_aa: ATTKQGRANQPQH

j_call: TRBJ2-7
v_call: TRBV27
cdr3_aa: ASNREGGSYEQY

j_call: TRBJ2-6
v_call: TRBV25-1
cdr3_aa: ASSRTGPGRANVLT

j_call: TRBJ1-1
v_call: TRBV3-1/TRBV3-2
cdr3_aa: ASSHLLGAAAF

j_call: TRBJ2-1
v_call: TRBV7-3
cdr3_aa: ASSLRSEPSNEQF

j_call: TRBJ2-1
v_call: TRBV7-4
cdr3_aa: ASSPGTSGRVYNEQF

j_call: TRBJ2-2
v_call: TRBV7-9
cdr3_aa: ASSLQGTGTGELF

j_call: TRBJ2-7
v_call: TRBV4-1
cdr3_aa: ASSRPGQEAYEQY

j_call: TRBJ2-1
v_call: TRBV15
cdr3_aa: ATSRERTSRYNEQF

j_call: TRBJ1-2
v_call: TRBV4-2
cdr3_aa: ASSQGHRELRGYT

j_call: TRBJ1-2
v_call: TRBV6-5
cdr3_aa: AIYRGPGYGYT

j_call: TRBJ2-2
v_call: TRBV2
cdr3_aa: ASRQGWSGELF

j_call: TRBJ1-3
v_call: TRBV9
cdr3_aa: ASSVGYRSGTGVGNTIY

j_call: TRBJ2-1
v_call: TRBV19
cdr3_aa: AISPGQSSYNEQF

j_call: TRBJ2-7
v_call: TRBV25-1
cdr3_aa: ASSWRGGSYEQY

j_call: TRBJ1-2
v_call: TRBV19
cdr3_aa: ASSSGQENYGYT

j_call: TRBJ2-3
v_call: TRBV10-1
cdr3_aa: ASSESTGPSTDTQY

j_call: TRBJ1-1
v_call: TRBV19
cdr3_aa: ASSSGMNTEAF

j_call: TRBJ2-2
v_call: TRBV5-1
cdr3_aa: ASSSGASNTGELF

j_call: TRBJ1-1
v_call: TRBV18
cdr3_aa: ASSPLDRDTEAF

j_call: TRBJ2-4
v_call: TRBV7-3
cdr3_aa: ASSLNWARGNIQY

j_call: TRBJ2-7
v_call: TRBV2
cdr3_aa: ASGTSGTYEQY

j_call: TRBJ1-5
v_call: TRBV6-4
cdr3_aa: ASNRTRGQRLYRPQH

j_call: TRBJ1-1
v_call: TRBV5-5
cdr3_aa: ASSFAGVNTEAF

j_call: TRBJ1-4
v_call: TRBV5-8
cdr3_aa: ASTLLGQTGNEKLF

j_call: TRBJ1-1
v_call: TRBV5-6
cdr3_aa: ASSLMAGQGAVNTEAF

j_call: TRBJ1-4
v_call: TRBV15
cdr3_aa: ATINRGLRIEKLF

j_call: TRBJ1-2
v_call: TRBV30
cdr3_aa: AWGTAYGYT

j_call: TRBJ1-1
v_call: TRBV2
cdr3_aa: ASRAGQGHTEAF

j_call: TRBJ2-1
v_call: TRBV27
cdr3_aa: ASSSPGTSGRDEQF

j_call: TRBJ2-2
v_call: TRBV11-3
cdr3_aa: ATKREGLAGELF

j_call: TRBJ1-1
v_call: TRBV27
cdr3_aa: ASSLGFGSLTEAF

j_call: TRBJ2-3
v_call: TRBV5-1
cdr3_aa: ASRDSSTDTQY

j_call: TRBJ2-7
v_call: TRBV9
cdr3_aa: ASSVDSGTGVFDEQY

j_call: TRBJ2-7
v_call: TRBV18
cdr3_aa: ASSPYPPGLEYEQY

j_call: TRBJ2-6
v_call: TRBV7-2
cdr3_aa: ASSSRGSISGANVLT

j_call: TRBJ2-2
v_call: TRBV5-1
cdr3_aa: ASSPQGAAGELF

j_call: TRBJ2-7
v_call: TRBV27
cdr3_aa: ASSLTASGTYEQY

j_call: TRBJ2-2
v_call: TRBV19
cdr3_aa: ASSITPLGRTGELF

j_call: TRBJ2-3
v_call: TRBV29-1
cdr3_aa: SAWTGSTDTQY

j_call: TRBJ2-7
v_call: TRBV7-2
cdr3_aa: ASSPRHRFIYEQY

j_call: TRBJ2-2
v_call: TRBV24-1
cdr3_aa: ATSDRTGANTGELF

j_call: TRBJ1-1
v_call: TRBV19
cdr3_aa: ASSMVNEVYGEAF

j_call: TRBJ2-3
v_call: TRBV9
cdr3_aa: ASSVAAVTDTQY

j_call: TRBJ2-7
v_call: TRBV3-1/TRBV3-2
cdr3_aa: ASSQDLREQY

j_call: TRBJ2-3
v_call: TRBV6-2/TRBV6-3
cdr3_aa: ASSSHRQDTDTQY

j_call: TRBJ1-2
v_call: TRBV7-2
cdr3_aa: ASSHTPLDRNYGYT

j_call: TRBJ2-7
v_call: TRBV4-2
cdr3_aa: ASSQDRGPYEQY

j_call: TRBJ1-2
v_call: TRBV27
cdr3_aa: ASSLFQGTQYGYT

j_call: TRBJ2-7
v_call: TRBV4-1
cdr3_aa: ASSQGQRYYEQY